The subject of this entry is one T cell receptor beta chain. This sample is part of a study of OX40 agonist ivuxolimab in advanced cancers. Assay used: immunoSEQ multiplex PCR; TCRdb lists only in-frame clones, some missing. The repertoire has tens of thousands of clones, 94% of them found once; the top ten carry roughly 9.6%. Deletions cut 2 bases from V and 9 bases from J, with 14 bases between. The germline CDR1 and CDR2 sequences are MNHEY and SMNVEV (reference sequence). The CDR3 spans 13 residues. This sequence originates from an adult with an advanced solid tumor such as melanoma, head and neck, liver or kidney cancer. The rearrangement uses TRBV27 and TRBJ2-7, with D possibly TRBD2 on 6 matching bases. The sequencing used CD4+ or CD8+ T cells sorted from blood, collected in a trial of the OX40 agonist ivuxolimab. In nucleotides, the CDR3 is TGTGCCAGCAGTTTAGGCGGGGTTGGGGGGCAGTACTTC. Protein sequence: CASSLGGVGGQYF.